The subject of this entry is one T cell receptor (beta chain). The antigen it binds to is not known. It has no much larger one-base neighbor in the sample; base qualities were not kept. One collaborating source in Seattle enrolled patients during active infection and followed them longitudinally through the course of disease. Each collaborating institution followed its own protocols to collect whole blood in K2EDTA tubes. For TCRbeta analysis, collaborators shipped samples in one of three forms: frozen whole blood, isolated PBMCs, or DNA extracted from either of those sample types. TCRbeta CDR3 regions were amplified from genomic DNA using the immunoSEQ Assay, a bias-controlled multiplex PCR. In the original analysis: The number of nucleated cells in each sample was estimated by amplification of reference gene primers within the assay. Sequence reads were collapsed and filtered to measure the absolute abundance of every unique TCRbeta CDR3 rearrangement. Productive Simpson clonality was computed per sample as the square root of Simpson's diversity index over productive rearrangements. The source is immuneACCESS, and TCRdb retained only in-frame sequences with V and J called. Part of the clones is not carried over; for the studies checked, unresolved V genes explain less than half of this, and the remainder is unexplained. From that table come the V and J calls and clone size; the DNA was used to work out D and trimming. This sample lists hundreds of thousands of clones; nearly 90% were detected once. The ten top clones hold 0.7% to 1% of the sample.

This entry is derived from a study of blood T cell repertoires in COVID-19 (TCRdb year 2020). At the level of the whole study: Samples from collaborators originated in the United States, Italy and Spain and spanned both the acute and convalescent phases of COVID-19. The dataset comprised deeply sampled blood TCRbeta repertoires from subjects exposed to, actively infected with, or recovered from COVID-19. A freely available public database, intended as a resource for researchers studying the immune response to SARS-CoV-2, is where the repertoires were released. HLA class I and class II types, where available, came from metadata supplied by the sample provider rather than from assay-based typing. The prospective study material was composed of cDNA or gDNA derived from T cells, B-cell-depleted T cells, or PBMCs. The sample metadata nearly always contained a de-identified subject ID, COVID-19 status, age in years and sex. The samples were drawn from two sources: the first 160 participants of the ongoing ImmuneRACE study, and 1,000 to 1,500 subjects contributed by 6 global collaborators. General findings and caveats noted by the study authors: The quantity of clinical and demographic metadata differed by source and by participant and was supplied without curation.

The CDR3 measures 14 amino acids from cysteine to phenylalanine. Only the CDR3 region is kept as DNA, spanning 42 bases read in frame from base 1. Germline trimming amounts to 4 bases on V and 8 bases on J, with 8 as the count of junction bases outside the gene matches. The germline V gene sets CDR1 to SGHRS and CDR2 to YFSETQ. The sample taken for sequencing was peripheral blood. The clonotype was recovered from a man between 18 and 29 years old with COVID-19, enrolled during active disease. This chain joins TRBV5-1 to TRBJ2-4, with 8 bases in between that match TRBD1. The DNA sequence follows: TGCGCCAGCAGCCCTGGACAGGGAGGAGACATTCAGTACTTC. This encodes CASSPGQGGDIQYF.